This TCR beta chain was found in a study of T cell changes during pregnancy in multiple sclerosis. TCRdb's table, derived via immunoSEQ multiplex PCR, lists solely in-frame clones and lacks some. This table holds 45,000 to 75,000 clones, 80% to 95% found once. V trimming: 4 bases; J trimming: 3 bases; junction bases outside the gene matches: 7. The CDR3 runs to 15 residues. Germline V lookup: CDR1 LNHDA, CDR2 SQIVND (reference sequence). The TCR comes from a female donor with multiple sclerosis, enrolled in a pregnancy study. The V gene is TRBV19, the J gene TRBJ2-7; TRBD1 aligns across 9 bases. Sequences were derived from peripheral blood, sampled in the first trimester of pregnancy. CDR3: CASSRETGGRYEQYF. In DNA form, the CDR3 reads TGTGCCAGTAGTAGAGAGACAGGGGGTCGCTACGAGCAGTACTTC.